A single T cell receptor beta chain is shown here with its context. Germline trimming cut 4 bases from V and 7 bases from J; bases unmatched to any gene: 6. The V gene's germline CDR1 is MGHDK and CDR2 SYGVNS. This CDR3 contains 14 residues. Per the study methods: Reference gene primers were amplified, and this amplification served to estimate nucleated cell counts. The protocol was immunoSEQ multiplex PCR, while the TCRdb copy is restricted to in-frame clones and leaves out a portion. D and trimming were read from the DNA, whereas the V and J calls and clone size are those reported in that table. The sample has under 150,000 clones, around four fifths seen once. This sample is drawn from a study of blood T cell repertoires in COVID-19.

The sequence was collected from a man aged 35 to 55 with active or convalescent COVID-19. Sequenced input: peripheral blood. J is TRBJ1-5 and V is TRBV25-1, with 8 bases matching TRBD1. The CDR3 nucleotides read TGTGCCAGCAGTGGGACAGGGTTTAACCAGCCCCAGCATTTT. This codes for CASSGTGFNQPQHF.